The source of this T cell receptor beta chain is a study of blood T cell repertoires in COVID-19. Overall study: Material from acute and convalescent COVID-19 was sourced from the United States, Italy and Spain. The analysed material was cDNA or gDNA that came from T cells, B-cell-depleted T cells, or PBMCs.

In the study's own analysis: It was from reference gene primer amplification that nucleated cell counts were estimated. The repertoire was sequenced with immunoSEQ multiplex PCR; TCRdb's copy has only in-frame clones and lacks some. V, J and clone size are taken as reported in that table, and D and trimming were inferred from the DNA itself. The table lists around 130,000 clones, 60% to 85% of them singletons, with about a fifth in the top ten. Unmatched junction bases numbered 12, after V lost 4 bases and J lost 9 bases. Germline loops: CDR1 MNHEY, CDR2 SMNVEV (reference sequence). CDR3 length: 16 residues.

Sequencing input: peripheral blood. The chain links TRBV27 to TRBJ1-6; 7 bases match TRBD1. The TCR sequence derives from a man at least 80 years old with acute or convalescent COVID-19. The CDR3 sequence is CASSSTGSILGSPLHF. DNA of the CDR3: TGTGCCAGCAGTTCGACAGGGAGTATACTGGGTTCACCCCTCCACTTT.